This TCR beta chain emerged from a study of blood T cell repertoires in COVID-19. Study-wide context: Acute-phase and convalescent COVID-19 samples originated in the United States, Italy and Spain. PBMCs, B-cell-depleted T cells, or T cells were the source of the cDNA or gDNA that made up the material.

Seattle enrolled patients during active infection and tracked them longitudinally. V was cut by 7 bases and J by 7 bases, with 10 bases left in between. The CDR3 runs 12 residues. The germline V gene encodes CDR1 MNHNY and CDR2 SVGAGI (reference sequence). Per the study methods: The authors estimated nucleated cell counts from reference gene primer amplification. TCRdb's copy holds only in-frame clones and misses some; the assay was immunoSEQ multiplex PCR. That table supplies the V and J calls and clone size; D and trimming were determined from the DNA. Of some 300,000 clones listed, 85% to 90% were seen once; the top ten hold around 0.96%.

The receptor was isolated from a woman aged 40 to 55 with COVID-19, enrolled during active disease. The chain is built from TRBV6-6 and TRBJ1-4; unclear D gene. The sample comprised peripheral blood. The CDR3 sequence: CASNGLGEKLFF. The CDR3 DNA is TGTGCCAGCAACGGACTGGGTGAAAAACTGTTTTTT.